This entry concerns a single TCR beta chain. What it binds is not known. These data are taken from a study of cytomegalovirus exposure and HLA in healthy donors. Study outcomes and limitations: HLA alleles were associated with roughly 15,000 TCR beta sequences in a later analysis at 0.05 false discovery rate. Across donors, sequencing depth was assumed by presence/absence analyses to be roughly uniform. It was likely that a cluster of highly shared sequence variants was a sequencing artifact.

Germline V gives CDR1 SGHVS, CDR2 FNYEAQ. Unmatched junction bases numbered 22, after V lost 5 bases and J lost 9 bases. The CDR3 runs to 17 residues. The PCR employed 60 Vbeta primers together with 13 Jbeta primers. The assay was immunoSEQ multiplex PCR, and TCRdb's table has in-frame clones only and misses some. This sample yields more than 150,000 clones, of which over 80% are seen a single time; over 5.5% belongs to the top ten. The source material was PBMCs. The genes are TRBV7-6 and TRBJ2-7, with TRBD2 matching over 7 bases. This clonotype originated in a man aged 40-49 years in good health and CMV-seropositive. The CDR3 DNA follows: TGTGCCAGCAGCCCTGAGGGACTAAGTGTAGCGATTAACGGGCAGTACTTC. Translating gives CASSPEGLSVAINGQYF.